This T cell receptor beta chain stems from a study of blood T cell repertoires in COVID-19. Produced via immunoSEQ multiplex PCR; TCRdb's table is partial and in-frame only. Seen here are about 270,000 clones, roughly 90% observed once, and the top ten hold under 2.5%. J lost 5 bases, V lost 1 base, and 4 bases had no gene match. Germline V gene sequence: CDR1 SEHNR, CDR2 FQNEAQ (reference sequence). The CDR3 loop spans 14 amino acids. The J gene is TRBJ2-7, the V gene TRBV7-9; 8 bases are shared with TRBD1. Sequencing was carried out using peripheral blood. The sequence was collected from a man aged 50 to 60 with acute or convalescent COVID-19. The CDR3 region is CASSLGQGAHEQYF. The CDR3 DNA reads as TGTGCCAGCAGCTTAGGGCAGGGGGCTCACGAGCAGTACTTC.